This T cell receptor beta chain was identified during a study of T cells after posttransplantation cyclophosphamide. Broader study findings: Skin or GI-infiltrating T cells shared few TRB sequences with blood. Donor CD8+ memory clones often dominated recipient blood repertoires at later times. Recipient CMV seropositivity and CMV reactivation strongly tracked TRB clonality.

Looked up from germline, CDR1 is SGHTA and CDR2 is FQGNSA. This CDR3 has 16 amino acids. After removal of 4 bases from V and 0 bases from J, the junction contained 6 bases not matched to a gene. A marrow graft followed busulfan-fludarabine conditioning, with cyclophosphamide on days +3 and +4. This clone was found many times. Its target is not known. The assay was immunoSEQ multiplex PCR, and TCRdb's table has in-frame clones only and misses some. The sample includes around 3,000 clones, none of them occurring once. The sequenced sample was PBMCs, obtained after allogeneic stem cell transplant with posttransplant cyclophosphamide. The clonotype was recovered from a female patient in her 60s who received an allogeneic stem cell transplant from a related donor and was CMV-positive. The T cells may partly be graft donor cells. The gene calls are TRBV7-2 and TRBJ2-1; TRBD1 aligns across 7 bases. Here the CDR3 DNA reads TGTGCCAGCAGCTCGACCGGGGACAGCTCCTACAATGAGCAGTTCTTC. Amino acids: CASSSTGDSSYNEQFF.